This TCR beta chain derives from a study of identifying expanded T cells in peripheral blood (dated by TCRdb to 2018 to 2020). Regarding the research as a whole: Technical replicates were generated by sequencing separate aliquots of the same genomic DNA pool, with four replicates compared pairwise. Study-wide conclusions, independent of this receptor: For all healthy donors, the variance in clone template counts between roughly 2-week samples rose significantly as total template count increased. Between technical replicates the binomial model flagged about 1.2 differentially abundant clones, whereas over about two weeks the binomial model flagged about 16.4 and over approximately four weeks about 19. Across all healthy-donor time intervals, the beta-binomial model significantly lowered both the number of clones called differentially abundant and the false-positive rate. It was expected by the authors that biological variance in healthy repertoires might increase further over much longer intervals, such as months to years.

No immune events, such as infections, were documented for the healthy donors during the collection period. Blood repertoires from healthy donors were used as a training cohort for calibrating time-dependent variance in a beta-binomial model of differential abundance of T-cell clones. The training cohort was composed of around ten healthy donors, 3 female and 7 male. An age range of roughly 25 to 65 years, with an average of around 44 years, was recorded for the donors. Whole blood was collected from each healthy donor at three time points spaced about 14 days apart and obtained from a commercial supplier. For immunosequencing, genomic DNA was extracted from unsorted whole blood. V is cut back by 0 bases and J by 5 bases, with 15 bases in the junction unmatched. As encoded in the germline V gene, CDR1 is SGHNT while CDR2 is YENEEA. The CDR3, from cysteine to phenylalanine, totals 18 residues. The CDR3 DNA has 54 bases and is translated from base 1.

Details on this clone: It has no known antigen specificity. No quality values exist for individual bases; no much larger clone is one base distant.

The immunoSEQ Assay, which uses bias-controlled multiplex PCR amplification of genomic DNA, was used to profile TCRbeta CDR3 regions. Per the authors' processing: To quantify the absolute abundance of each unique TCRbeta CDR3 region, the sequences were collapsed and filtered. Differential abundance was assessed using a binomial (Fisher-equivalent) model and a beta-binomial model in which time-dependent variance fitted from healthy donors was added. Clones with fewer than 5 combined templates were removed, and a clone was called differentially abundant if the clone's Benjamini-Hochberg FDR was below 0.01. The form v = (b*log(k)+a)^2 was used to model beta-binomial variance as a function of total template count across the two samples. Drawn from immuneACCESS, this table holds only the in-frame rearrangements with V and J called that TCRdb kept. Clones are partly lost; checked studies trace under half to an unresolved V gene and leave the rest unexplained. D and trimming come from the DNA, and the V and J calls and clone size come from that table. This sample is represented by 120,000 or so clones; about four fifths of them were singletons. Less than 4% of the sample lies in the top ten.

The TCR sequence derives from a person aged 18 to 75 in good health. Sequenced sample: blood. The receptor chain draws on TRBV11-3 and TRBJ1-1, with TRBD1 matching 7 junction bases. The DNA sequence is given as TGTGCCAGCAGCTTAGATCAGGGGGGAAGTTTTTTAATAACTGAAGCTTTCTTT. Translated, this gives CASSLDQGGSFLITEAFF.